The clone carrying this T cell receptor (beta chain) appeared many times. Germline CDR1 ENHRY, CDR2 SYGVKD. The CDR3 has 13 amino acids. V shed 3 bases and J shed 9 bases, with 14 bases lying between them. A single record per CDR3 protein comes from TCRdb applying MiXCR to the 5' RACE reads. The sample lists 230,000 or so distinct CDR3 sequences; roughly 4% were seen once. These data belong to a study of T cells after yellow fever vaccination. The clonotype was recovered from a man younger than 35 who received the YFV17D yellow fever vaccine. This chain links TRBV10-3 with TRBJ1-2; D unclear. Sequenced here: PBMCs, sampled 15 days after the yellow fever booster vaccination. Here the CDR3 reads CAISENYRVSYTF. The CDR3 coding sequence is TGTGCCATCAGTGAAAACTATCGAGTGAGCTACACCTTC.